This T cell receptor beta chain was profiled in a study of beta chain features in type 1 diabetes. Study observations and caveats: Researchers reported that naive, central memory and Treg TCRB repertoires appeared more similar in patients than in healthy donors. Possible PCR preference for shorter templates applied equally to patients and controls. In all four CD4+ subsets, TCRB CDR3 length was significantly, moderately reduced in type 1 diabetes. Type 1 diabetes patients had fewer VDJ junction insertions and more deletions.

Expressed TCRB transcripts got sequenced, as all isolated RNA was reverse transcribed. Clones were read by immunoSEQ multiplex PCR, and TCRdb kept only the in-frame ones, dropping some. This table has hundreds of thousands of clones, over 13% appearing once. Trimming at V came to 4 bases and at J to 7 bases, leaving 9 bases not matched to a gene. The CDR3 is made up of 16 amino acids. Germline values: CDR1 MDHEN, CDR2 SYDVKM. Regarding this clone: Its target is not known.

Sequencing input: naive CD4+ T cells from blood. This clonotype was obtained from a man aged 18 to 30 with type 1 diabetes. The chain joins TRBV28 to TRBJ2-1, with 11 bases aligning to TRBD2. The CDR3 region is CASSSPLAGGWNEQFF. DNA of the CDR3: TGTGCCAGCAGTTCCCCCCTAGCGGGGGGCTGGAATGAGCAGTTCTTC.